This T cell receptor (beta chain) was recovered during a study of blood T cells in healthy people across ages. Overall study: When template switching was applied, about one barcoded beta molecule was captured per two T cells.

PCR was performed a second time for about 6 to 12 cycles using a sample-barcoded 5' primer and a J-beta primer mix. TCRdb redid the calling of the 5' RACE reads with MiXCR, one entry per CDR3 protein. The data show over 550,000 distinct CDR3 sequences, with approximately 30% seen just once and roughly 14% held by the top ten. Germline-derived CDR1 and CDR2 are SNHLY and FYNNEI. V was cut by 7 bases and J by 11 bases, with 20 bases left in between. The CDR3 has 13 amino acids. General study points: Whereas aged donors had fewer naive CD4+ cells, long-lived donors had more of them and higher diversity. Shifts in expanded clonotypes may have been confounded by donor CMV status, which was unknown.

Many counts were recorded for this clonotype. What it recognizes is unknown. The receptor was isolated from a woman at least 80 years old in good health. Sequencing input: blood. J is TRBJ2-5 and V is TRBV2; D may match TRBD1 or TRBD2 (5 bases each). For the CDR3, the DNA is TGTGCCAGCAAGGACCTAACGGTGGGGGAGCAGTACTTC. Protein: CASKDLTVGEQYF.